The source of this T cell receptor beta chain is a study of T-cell reconstitution after alpha-beta-depleted transplantation in children (dated by TCRdb to about 2016). Study-level background: The study quantitatively tracked T-cell immune reconstitution after TCRalphabeta/CD19-depleted allogeneic hematopoietic cell transplantation in children using TCR repertoire profiling. The study at large found these results: In some patients, the high TCRbeta diversity seen at day 60 was put down to recipient T cells and intrathymic progenitors that had survived conditioning. The apparently early recovery of alphabetaT-cell counts about two months after transplant reportedly depended on only several hundred rapidly expanded clones that came from non-depleted graft cells. Hyperexpanded clone frequencies declined over subsequent months; after one year, T-cell counts and TCRbeta diversity were mostly attributed to newly produced T cells.

The CDR3, cysteine through phenylalanine, is 14 amino acids long. Kept here is only the CDR3 DNA, which spans 42 bases and is read in frame from base 1. Reading the germline V gene gives CDR1 MGHDK and CDR2 SYGVNS. V lost 4 bases and J lost 5 bases, and the count of bases not matched to a germline gene is 1. Library construction relied on PCR. Sequencing was carried out with an Illumina HiSeq 2500. To normalize quantification of the TCRbeta repertoire, the TCR libraries were built with molecular barcoding that relied on unique molecular identifiers. Clones were called with MiXCR by TCRdb after fastp trimmed the public reads at Q25, and only in-frame beta chains were retained. When rows share a CDR3 protein, they turn into one entry using the most common DNA and genes. Recorded for this sample are more than 200,000 distinct CDR3 sequences; roughly 24% of them occurred a single time. In total, the top ten clones hold roughly 2.5% of the sample.

The sample's treatment or condition label, decoded: allogeneic hematopoietic cell transplantation with graft depleted of TCRalphabeta T cells and CD19 B cells. The children who served as transplant recipients had been given grafts of TCRalphabeta/CD19-depleted allogeneic hematopoietic cells. This clonotype was counted at least ten times. The target of this receptor is not known. Nothing much larger sits one base from this clone, and base qualities are not available. The rearranged chain carries TRBV25-1 and TRBJ2-1; 11 bases in the junction line up with TRBD2. The sequencing here drew on PBMCs, taken before TCRalphabeta/CD19-depleted stem cell transplant. This receptor was obtained from a girl aged 2 to 10 with Fanconi anemia, due to receive a stem cell transplant. The nucleotides read TGTGCCAGCAGTGGACTAGCGGGAAACAATGAGCAGTTCTTC. Protein translation: CASSGLAGNNEQFF. Supplemented by the reference TRBV25-1 and TRBJ2-1 proteins around the CDR3, the complete variable domain is EADIYQTPRYLVIGTGKKITLECSQTMGHDKMYWYQQDPGMELHLIHYSYGVNSTEKGDLSSESTVSRIRTEHFPLTLESARPSHTSQYLCASSGLAGNNEQFFGPGTRLTVL.